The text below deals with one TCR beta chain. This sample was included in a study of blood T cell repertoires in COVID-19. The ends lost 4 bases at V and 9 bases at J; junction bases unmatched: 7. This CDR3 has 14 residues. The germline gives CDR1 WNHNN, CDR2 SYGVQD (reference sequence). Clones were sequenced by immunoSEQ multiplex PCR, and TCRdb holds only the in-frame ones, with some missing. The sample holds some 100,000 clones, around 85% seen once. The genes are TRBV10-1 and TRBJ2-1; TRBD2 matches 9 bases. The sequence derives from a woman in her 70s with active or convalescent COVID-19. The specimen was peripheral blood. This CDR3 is CASSGRGGAIEQFF. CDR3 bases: TGCGCCAGCAGTGGGCGCGGGGGGGCCATTGAGCAGTTCTTC.